What follows are 17 T cell receptor beta chains derived from one specimen sequenced in a study of spatial heterogeneity in lung cancer. TCRdb processed the 5' RACE reads anew with MiXCR; each CDR3 protein has one entry. Altogether some 2,300 distinct CDR3 sequences are present, 22% being singletons, with the ten largest covering roughly 24%. Broader study findings: Mutation tallies in tumors tracked expanded intratumoral alpha and beta TCR counts.

The time point: sample taken at primary tumor resection. For these TCRs, the target antigens are not known. The material sequenced was lung tumor tissue, taken at surgery. The receptors derive from a male donor with early-stage non-small cell lung cancer.

In regard to this clonotype: The library was prepared for alpha chains; this beta chain is a stray read, so its frequency means little. This sequence joins TRBV24-1 and TRBJ2-6; no firm D call. With 4 bases removed from V and 2 bases from J, the gap between germline ends came to 2 bases. This CDR3 has 13 residues. Germline CDR1 reads KGHDR; CDR2 reads SFDVKD. The CDR3 nucleotides are TGTGCCACCAGTGAAACTGGGGCCAACGTCCTGACTTTC. Translation gives CATSETGANVLTF.

By its share, this clonotype is large. Within a library made for alpha chains, this beta chain is off target, and its count is uninformative. The rearrangement links TRBV2 to TRBJ1-2, with TRBD1 as a possible D gene (5 bases). Germline CDR1 SNHLY, CDR2 FYNNEI. The CDR3 has 14 residues. V lost 5 bases and J lost 4, with 14 bases in between. CDR3 in amino acids: CASSPDAGTYGYTF. In nucleotides, the CDR3 is TGTGCCAGCAGTCCCGACGCAGGGACCTATGGCTACACCTTC.

Remarks on this clonotype: This may be a read error, as it is one base from a much larger clone. The library was prepared for alpha chains; this beta chain is a stray read, so its frequency means little. This chain uses TRBV20-1 with TRBJ1-5; no reliable D call. This CDR3 contains 14 residues. Germline V CDR1 and CDR2: DFQATT, SNEGSKA (reference sequence). The germline V and J ends were trimmed by 6 bases and 3 bases, with 15 bases remaining between them. The DNA of the CDR3 is TGCAGTGCAAACCGGGCCCTCGACAATCAGCCCCAGCATTTT. The encoded protein is CSANRALDNQPQHF.

This clonotype appeared many times. A library prepared for alpha chains yielded this beta chain as an off-target read; its size is of little meaning. The J gene is TRBJ2-1, the V gene TRBV5-1; 7 nucleotides align to TRBD2. This CDR3 is 16 amino acids long. Germline CDR1 SGHRS, CDR2 YFSETQ. Trimming at V came to 0 bases and at J to 6 bases, leaving 9 bases not matched to a gene. CDR3: CASSLASGGRVNEQFF. CDR3 bases: TGCGCCAGCAGCTTGGCATCGGGAGGTAGGGTCAATGAGCAGTTCTTC. Full variable domain (outside the CDR3, taken from reference TRBV5-1 and TRBJ2-1): KAGVTQTPRYLIKTRGQQVTLSCSPISGHRSVSWYQQTPGQGLQFLFEYFSETQRNKGNFPGRFSGRQFSNSRSEMNVSTLELGDSALYLCASSLASGGRVNEQFFGPGTRLTVL.

A word on this clonotype: This beta chain is an off-target read within a library intended for alpha chains, so its frequency means little. The V gene is TRBV19, the J gene TRBJ1-5; TRBD1 matches at 7 bases. The CDR3 covers 15 residues. Germline V lookup: CDR1 LNHDA, CDR2 SQIVND (reference sequence). The ends lost 9 bases at V and 4 bases at J; junction bases unmatched: 12. CDR3 nucleotides: TGTGCCAGCAGACAGGGAGGGGAGAAAAATCAGCCCCAGCATTTT. This gives the protein CASRQGGEKNQPQHF.

This clonotype occurred many times. The size of this beta chain means little, since it is a stray read in a library made for alpha chains. This rearrangement joins TRBV7-9 to TRBJ1-1; D may be TRBD1 (5 bases). The CDR3 runs to 13 residues. Germline V gives CDR1 SEHNR, CDR2 FQNEAQ (reference sequence). V gave up 2 bases and J gave up 5 bases, with 9 bases separating them. The CDR3 DNA reads as TGTGCCAGCAGCTTATCAGGGTCTACTGAAGCTTTCTTT. It codes for CASSLSGSTEAFF.

In regard to this clonotype: Found in a library prepared for alpha chains, this beta chain is an off-target read, and its abundance has little meaning. V is TRBV7-9 and J is TRBJ1-1, with 7 nucleotides matching TRBD1. CDR1 and CDR2 (germline): SEHNR, FQNEAQ (reference sequence). V was clipped by 5 bases and J by 1 base; unmatched bases: 7. The CDR3 is 15 amino acids. The CDR3 protein is CASSLATGPNTEAFF. In DNA form, the CDR3 reads TGTGCCAGCAGCCTCGCGACAGGGCCGAACACTGAAGCTTTCTTT.

This clonotype was recorded a few times. This beta chain is off target for a library built for alpha chains, so its abundance means little. V usage is TRBV6-5 and J usage is TRBJ1-2; D is uncertain. There are 15 residues in the CDR3. Germline CDR1 is MNHEY and CDR2 is SVGAGI. Trimming shortened V by 5 bases and J by 8 bases, and 21 bases separated the two germline ends. CDR3 sequence: CASSLTKSTAGGYTF. The CDR3, as DNA: TGTGCCAGCAGTCTAACGAAGTCGACTGCCGGGGGCTACACCTTC.

This clonotype came up many times. This beta chain is a stray read from a library made for alpha chains; its abundance is not meaningful. This chain links TRBV21-1 with TRBJ2-7. TRBV21-1 is assigned pseudogene status. This CDR3 comprises 16 residues. The CDR3 DNA reads TGTGCCAGCAGCAAAGAGTCGAGGTCAACTCCCTACGAGCAGTACTTC. It specifies CASSKESRSTPYEQYF.

This clonotype was observed a handful of times. With the library built for alpha chains, this beta chain is off target and its frequency is not meaningful. This chain uses TRBV20-1 with TRBJ1-2; 8 bases line up with TRBD1. This CDR3 region has 15 residues. The germline V gene has CDR1 DFQATT and CDR2 SNEGSKA (reference sequence). V shed 6 bases, J shed 5 bases, and the junction held 14 bases outside the gene matches. The CDR3 reads CSAPDREEVGYGYTF. CDR3 coding DNA: TGCAGTGCCCCGGACAGGGAAGAAGTGGGTTATGGCTACACCTTC.

In its sample, this clonotype ranks as medium-sized. Since the library was made to target alpha chains, this beta chain is a stray read and its abundance is not meaningful. The chain uses TRBV6-2 or TRBV6-3 and TRBJ1-5; weak D call: TRBD1 (5 bases). CDR1 MNHEY and CDR2 SVGEGT come from the germline V gene. The CDR3 extends over 15 amino acids. V lost 5 bases, J lost 6 bases, and 17 bases lay in between. CDR3 residues: CASSPSGGMSQPQHF. The CDR3 nucleotides read TGTGCCAGCAGTCCCTCGGGGGGGATGAGTCAGCCCCAGCATTTT.

Relative to its sample, this clonotype is medium-sized. The library was built for alpha chains, so this beta chain is an off-target read and its size means little. The CDR3 nucleotides read TGTGCCAGCAGTGATCTATTCGATAATTCACCCCTCCACTTT. The encoded protein is CASSDLFDNSPLHF. V and J are TRBV25-1 and TRBJ1-6; D unresolved. Germline V gene data show CDR1 as MGHDK and CDR2 as SYGVNS. The CDR3 extends over 14 amino acids. V was clipped by 3 bases and J by 5 bases, with 8 bases between them.

In its sample, this clonotype is medium-sized. This beta chain appears as a stray read in a library generated for alpha chains; its size is not informative. The rearrangement joins TRBV21-1 to TRBJ2-1. TRBV21-1 is described as a pseudogene. The CDR3 sequence is 16 residues long. CDR3 residues: CASSSRHSASYNEQFF. The CDR3 DNA follows: TGTGCCAGCAGCAGTAGGCACTCAGCTTCCTACAATGAGCAGTTCTTC.

By sample share, this clonotype is medium-sized. This beta chain turned up in a library designed for alpha chains; as an off-target read, its abundance says little. J is TRBJ1-5 and V is TRBV19, with 10 bases aligning to TRBD1. Trimming cost V 4 bases and J 4 bases; bases outside gene matches: 7. Germline V lookup: CDR1 LNHDA, CDR2 SQIVND (reference sequence). This CDR3 is 16 amino acids long. The CDR3 sequence is CASSTQGQGSNQPQHF. CDR3 bases: TGTGCCAGTAGTACCCAGGGACAGGGGTCGAATCAGCCCCAGCATTTT.

The sample holds one count of this clonotype. This beta chain is a stray read from a library made for alpha chains; its abundance is not meaningful. This chain connects TRBV20-1 to TRBJ2-3; 9 bases match TRBD2. Germline values: CDR1 DFQATT, CDR2 SNEGSKA (reference sequence). This CDR3 spans 18 amino acids. Trimming at V came to 5 bases and at J to 0 bases, leaving 15 bases not matched to a gene. CDR3 in DNA: TGCAGTGCTCCCTGGTATGCAGCGGGGGGCCATAGCACAGATACGCAGTATTTT. It yields the protein CSAPWYAAGGHSTDTQYF.

The sample holds many counts of this clonotype. This beta chain slipped into a library made for alpha chains as a stray read, so its size is not meaningful. This sequence joins TRBV11-3 and TRBJ1-1, with 11 bases matching TRBD1. The CDR3 sequence is 15 residues long. Germline values: CDR1 SGHNT, CDR2 YENEEA. The junction had 7 bases not matched to a gene; V was cut back by 6 bases and J by 4 bases. CDR3 nucleotides: TGTGCCAGCAGAACTGGACAGGGGGCGACCACTGAAGCTTTCTTT. It translates to CASRTGQGATTEAFF.

Details on this clonotype: The library was prepared for alpha chains; this beta chain is a stray read, so its frequency means little. The chain uses TRBV7-8 and TRBJ2-4; 10 bases align to TRBD2. The CDR3 contains 16 residues. Germline values: CDR1 SGHVS, CDR2 FQNEAQ. V gave up 3 bases and J gave up 7 bases; unmatched junction bases: 9. CDR3 amino acids: CASSFGLAEGRNIQYF. The CDR3 coding sequence is TGTGCCAGCAGCTTCGGACTAGCGGAGGGAAGGAACATTCAGTACTTC. Filled out from reference TRBV7-8 and TRBJ2-4, the complete variable domain reads GAGVSQSPRYKVAKRGQDVALRCDPISGHVSLFWYQQALGQGPEFLTYFQNEAQLDKSGLPSDRFFAERPEGSVSTLKIQRTQQEDSAVYLCASSFGLAEGRNIQYFGAGTRLSVL.